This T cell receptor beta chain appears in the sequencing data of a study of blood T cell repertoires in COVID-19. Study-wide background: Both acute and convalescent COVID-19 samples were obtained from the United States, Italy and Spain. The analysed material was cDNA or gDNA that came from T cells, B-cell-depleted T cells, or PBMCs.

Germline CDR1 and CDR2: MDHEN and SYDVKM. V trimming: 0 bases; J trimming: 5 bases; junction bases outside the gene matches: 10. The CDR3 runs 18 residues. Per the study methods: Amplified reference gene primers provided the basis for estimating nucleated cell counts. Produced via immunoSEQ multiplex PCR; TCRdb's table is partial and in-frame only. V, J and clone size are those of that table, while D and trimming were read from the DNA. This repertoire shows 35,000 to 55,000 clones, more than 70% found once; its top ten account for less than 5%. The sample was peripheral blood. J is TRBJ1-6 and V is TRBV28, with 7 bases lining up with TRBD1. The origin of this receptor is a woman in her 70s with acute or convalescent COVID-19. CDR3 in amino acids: CASSLWRDRDLHNSPLHF. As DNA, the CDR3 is TGTGCCAGCAGTTTATGGCGGGACAGAGATTTACATAATTCACCCCTCCACTTT.